In this sample, the clone carrying this TCR beta chain turned up once. The data are from a study of blood T cell repertoires in COVID-19. At the level of the study: The United States, Italy and Spain were the sources of the acute and convalescent COVID-19 samples.

Germline V gene lookup returns CDR1 SGHTA and CDR2 FQGNSA. The CDR3 spans 16 residues. V lost 1 base and J lost 5; bases outside the gene matches: 8. Authors' analysis steps: Reference gene primer amplification in the assay estimated nucleated cell counts. Using immunoSEQ multiplex PCR, the repertoire was profiled, and TCRdb retains in-frame clones only, with some absent. V and J calls and clone size come straight from that table; D and trimming were deduced from the DNA. The sample lists roughly 130,000 clones, roughly 84% occurring once. Across about 22 US areas, participants ranged in age from 18 to 89 years. Categorization into cohorts depended on clinical history that participants reported.

The TCR was taken from a man aged 40-50 years with acute COVID-19. The sample consisted of PBMCs or T cells enriched from blood (not recorded which). The chain uses TRBV7-2 and TRBJ1-5, with TRBD1 matching 7 bases. CDR3: CASSLDGLGGHQPQHF. The CDR3 nucleotides are TGTGCCAGCAGCTTAGATGGATTAGGGGGCCATCAGCCCCAGCATTTT.